These T cell receptor beta chains were read from a single sample in a study of T cell responses to AZD1222 COVID-19 vaccine. Generated by immunoSEQ multiplex PCR, the TCRdb table keeps only in-frame clones and is missing some. The repertoire has about 84,000 clones, 70% to 90% of them found once; the top ten carry about 10%. The source material was peripheral blood, sampled 28 days after the second AZD1222 dose. The receptors stem from an adult who received the AZD1222 COVID-19 vaccine. Each CDR3 is given with its conserved first and last residue. Each record gives: V gene, J gene, CDR3 length, clone size, D gene, CDR3 protein, CDR3 DNA. The D gene is left open where the match is weak. The size field is filled for only some rows; it gives once, few, many or a size class.

TRBV6-4	TRBJ2-3	15	.	TRBD2	CASSDGAGGPDTQYF	TGTGCCAGCAGTGACGGCGCGGGGGGGCCAGATACGCAGTATTTT
TRBV19	TRBJ2-2	15	.	.	CASPLSHPNTGELFF	TGTGCCAGTCCCCTTTCCCACCCAAACACCGGGGAGCTGTTTTTT
TRBV10-3	TRBJ2-7	17	once	TRBD1	CAISDVIRGTGGYEQYF	TGTGCCATCAGTGATGTGATACGGGGGACAGGGGGATACGAGCAGTACTTC
TRBV2	TRBJ1-2	12	.	TRBD1	CASRGQALGYTF	TGTGCCAGCAGGGGACAGGCCCTTGGCTACACCTTC
TRBV3-1/TRBV3-2	TRBJ1-6	14	.	.	CASSQDHGNSPLHF	TGTGCCAGCAGCCAAGATCATGGGAATTCACCCCTCCACTTT
TRBV19	TRBJ1-5	15	.	.	CASSIGAAGNQPQHF	TGTGCCAGTAGTATAGGAGCTGCAGGGAATCAGCCCCAGCATTTT
TRBV29-1	TRBJ1-4	14	.	TRBD1	CSVTGGTGNEKLFF	TGCAGCGTGACCGGAGGGACAGGGAATGAAAAACTGTTTTTT
TRBV19	TRBJ2-7	13	.	.	CASSRTRSYEQYF	TGTGCCAGTAGTAGGACTCGCTCCTACGAGCAGTACTTC
TRBV2	TRBJ2-7	14	.	TRBD2	CASRPRDYSYEQYF	TGTGCCAGCAGACCCCGGGACTACTCCTACGAGCAGTACTTC
TRBV7-2	TRBJ1-2	15	.	.	CASSLDGQTNYGYTF	TGTGCCAGCAGCTTAGATGGACAGACTAACTATGGCTACACCTTC
TRBV5-1	TRBJ1-2	14	.	.	CASSLGSTSYGYTF	TGCGCCAGCAGCCTGGGGAGTACAAGCTATGGCTACACCTTC
TRBV28	TRBJ1-3	14	.	.	CASRHSGAGNTIYF	TGTGCCAGCAGACATTCAGGGGCCGGAAACACCATATATTTT
TRBV28	TRBJ1-5	14	.	.	CASRPHRDDQPQHF	TGTGCCAGCAGACCTCACAGGGACGATCAGCCCCAGCATTTT
TRBV4-1	TRBJ1-3	14	.	TRBD1	CASSRTGRGNTIYF	TGCGCCAGCAGCCGGACAGGGCGCGGAAACACCATATATTTT
TRBV27	TRBJ1-6	13	.	.	CASSFGGSSPLHF	TGTGCCAGCAGTTTTGGAGGGTCCTCACCCCTCCACTTT
TRBV27	TRBJ2-2	14	.	.	CASSLSGDARELFF	TGTGCCAGCAGTTTATCGGGCGACGCTAGGGAGCTGTTTTTT
TRBV18	TRBJ2-3	15	.	.	CASSAGLLNTDTQYF	TGTGCCAGCTCGGCCGGACTCCTCAACACAGATACGCAGTATTTT
TRBV15	TRBJ1-5	16	.	.	CATSRDHRPDNQPQHF	TGTGCCACCAGCAGAGATCATAGGCCAGACAATCAGCCCCAGCATTTT
TRBV10-3	TRBJ2-7	15	.	TRBD1	CAISEYRGTGIEQYF	TGTGCCATCAGTGAATACAGGGGAACCGGGATCGAGCAGTACTTC
TRBV6-5	TRBJ1-6	15	.	TRBD1	CASSLGTGSNSPLHF	TGTGCCAGCAGCCTTGGGACAGGGAGTAATTCACCCCTCCACTTT
TRBV5-5	TRBJ2-3	15	.	TRBD1	CASSRTGVTGDTQYF	TGTGCCAGCAGTCGGACAGGGGTTACAGGGGATACGCAGTATTTT
TRBV11-2	TRBJ2-5	12	.	.	CASSRAVETQYF	TGTGCCAGCAGCCGCGCGGTGGAGACCCAGTACTTC
TRBV5-4	TRBJ2-7	15	.	.	CASSHRTGSSYEQYF	TGTGCCAGCAGCCACCGGACGGGGAGCTCCTACGAGCAGTACTTC
TRBV6-1	TRBJ1-6	13	.	.	CASSEAWRSPLHF	TGTGCCAGCAGTGAAGCGTGGCGGTCACCCCTCCACTTT
TRBV2	TRBJ1-5	14	few	TRBD1	CASRRDRSNQPQHF	TGTGCCAGCAGGAGGGACAGGAGCAATCAGCCCCAGCATTTT
TRBV5-1	TRBJ1-4	14	.	.	CASSPSRLEEKLFF	TGCGCCAGCAGCCCTTCCAGGTTGGAGGAAAAACTGTTTTTT
TRBV5-1	TRBJ1-2	13	few	.	CASSLATNYGYTF	TGCGCCAGCAGCTTAGCCACCAACTATGGCTACACCTTC
TRBV6-5	TRBJ2-7	14	.	TRBD2	CASSQTGTRVEQYF	TGTGCCAGCAGTCAAACCGGGACTAGAGTTGAGCAGTACTTC
TRBV7-3	TRBJ2-3	15	.	TRBD2	CASSPWRGGRDTQYF	TGTGCCAGCAGCCCCTGGCGGGGGGGCCGTGATACGCAGTATTTT
TRBV3-1/TRBV3-2	TRBJ2-5	14	.	.	CASSQGLSSETQYF	TGTGCCAGCAGCCAGGGTTTGAGTTCAGAGACCCAGTACTTC
TRBV4-2	TRBJ2-7	15	.	.	CASSQEWTRQGEQYF	TGTGCCAGCAGCCAAGAATGGACGAGGCAGGGCGAGCAGTACTTC
TRBV9	TRBJ2-2	15	.	.	CASSVVNGHTGELFF	TGTGCCAGCAGCGTAGTTAATGGGCACACCGGGGAGCTGTTTTTT
TRBV7-9	TRBJ2-1	14	.	TRBD2	CASSLTSAYNEQFF	TGTGCCAGCAGCTTAACTAGCGCATACAATGAGCAGTTCTTC
TRBV12-5	TRBJ2-7	14	.	.	CASGRDTVSYEQYF	TGTGCTAGTGGCCGGGACACCGTCTCCTACGAGCAGTACTTC
TRBV6-5	TRBJ2-2	14	.	.	CASRGEGDTGELFF	TGTGCCAGCAGGGGAGAGGGGGACACCGGGGAGCTGTTTTTT
TRBV4-2	TRBJ2-1	19	many	TRBD2	CASSQGLAGETTDYNEQFF	TGTGCCAGCAGCCAAGGGCTAGCGGGGGAGACGACGGACTACAATGAGCAGTTCTTC
TRBV9	TRBJ2-3	14	.	.	CASSGGGSTDTQYF	TGTGCCAGCAGCGGAGGTGGGAGCACAGATACGCAGTATTTT
TRBV19	TRBJ1-1	14	.	.	CASSILGRNSEAFF	TGTGCCAGTAGTATATTGGGACGGAACAGTGAAGCTTTCTTT
TRBV29-1	TRBJ2-7	9	.	.	CSVVYEQYF	TGCAGCGTTGTTTACGAGCAGTACTTC
TRBV5-4	TRBJ2-3	12	.	.	CASSLDRAAQYF	TGTGCCAGCAGCTTGGACAGGGCGGCGCAGTATTTT
TRBV6-6	TRBJ2-2	12	.	.	CASSYPPGELFF	TGTGCCAGCAGTTACCCCCCCGGGGAGCTGTTTTTT
TRBV3-1/TRBV3-2	TRBJ2-5	14	.	TRBD2	CASSQGLRRETQYF	TGTGCCAGCAGCCAGGGACTACGCAGGGAGACCCAGTACTTC
TRBV4-2	TRBJ2-1	17	.	TRBD2	CASSQGSWAGENNEQFF	TGTGCCAGCAGCCAAGGTTCGTGGGCGGGGGAAAACAATGAGCAGTTCTTC